The source of this T cell receptor beta chain is a study of read filtering for tumor transcriptome and immune sequencing. Across the study: By R-ISS, stages I, II and III held approximately 8, 16 and 7 patients.

This clonotype came up once. What it recognizes is unknown. The junction had 2 bases not matched to a gene; V was cut back by 1 base and J by 4 bases. This CDR3 region has 14 residues. The germline CDR1 and CDR2 sequences are SGHRS and YFSETQ. Study-level findings and limits: Correlation between methods rose after single-read clonotypes were removed.

Every patient had bone marrow sampled while the disease was active. Molecular barcoded adaptors covering alpha/delta and beta/gamma chains were used on approximately 400 ng RNA. TCRdb used MiXCR to reprocess the reads, holding one entry per CDR3 protein. Here the sample spans more than 30,000 distinct CDR3 sequences, 11% to 15% being singletons. V and J are TRBV5-1 and TRBJ2-7, with 10 bases lining up with TRBD2. Sequences were obtained from a population of CD138-negative cells sorted from bone marrow. This clonotype was obtained from a donor aged 40 or over with multiple myeloma. CDR3 DNA sequence: TGCGCCAGCAGCTTGTCTAGCGGGGGATACGAGCAGTACTTC. Amino acids: CASSLSSGGYEQYF.